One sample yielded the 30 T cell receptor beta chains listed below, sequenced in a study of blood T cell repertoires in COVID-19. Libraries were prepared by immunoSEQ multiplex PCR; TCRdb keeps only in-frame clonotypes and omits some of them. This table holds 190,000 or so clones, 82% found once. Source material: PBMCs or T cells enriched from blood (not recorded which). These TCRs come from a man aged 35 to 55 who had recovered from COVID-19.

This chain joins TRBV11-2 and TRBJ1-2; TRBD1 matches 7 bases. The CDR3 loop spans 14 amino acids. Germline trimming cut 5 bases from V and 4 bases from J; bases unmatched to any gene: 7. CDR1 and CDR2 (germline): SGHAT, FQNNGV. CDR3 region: CASSPQTGTYGYTF. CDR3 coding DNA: TGTGCCAGCAGCCCCCAGACAGGGACCTATGGCTACACCTTC.

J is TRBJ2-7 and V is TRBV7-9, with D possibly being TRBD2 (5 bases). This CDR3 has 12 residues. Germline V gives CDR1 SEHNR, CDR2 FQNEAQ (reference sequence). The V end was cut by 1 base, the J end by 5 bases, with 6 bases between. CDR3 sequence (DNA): TGTGCCAGCAGCTTAGGAGCGGACGAGCAGTACGTC. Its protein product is CASSLGADEQYV.

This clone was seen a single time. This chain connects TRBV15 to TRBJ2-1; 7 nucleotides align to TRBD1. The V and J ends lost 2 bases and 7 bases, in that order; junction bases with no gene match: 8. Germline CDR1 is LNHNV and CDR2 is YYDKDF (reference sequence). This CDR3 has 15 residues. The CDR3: CATSRSETGLNEQFF. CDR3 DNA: TGTGCCACCAGCAGATCGGAGACAGGGCTGAATGAGCAGTTCTTC.

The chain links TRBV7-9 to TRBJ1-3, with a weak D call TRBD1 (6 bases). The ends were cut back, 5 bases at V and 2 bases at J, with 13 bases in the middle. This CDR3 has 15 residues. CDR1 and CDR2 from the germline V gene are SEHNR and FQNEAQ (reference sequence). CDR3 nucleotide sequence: TGTGCCAGCAGCCCGCAGGGGAATGCTGGAAACACCATATATTTT. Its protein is CASSPQGNAGNTIYF. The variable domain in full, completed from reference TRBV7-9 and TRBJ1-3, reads DTGVSQNPRHKITKRGQNVTFRCDPISEHNRLYWYRQTLGQGPEFLTYFQNEAQLEKSRLLSDRFSAERPKGSFSTLEIQRTEQGDSAMYLCASSPQGNAGNTIYFGEGSWLTVV.

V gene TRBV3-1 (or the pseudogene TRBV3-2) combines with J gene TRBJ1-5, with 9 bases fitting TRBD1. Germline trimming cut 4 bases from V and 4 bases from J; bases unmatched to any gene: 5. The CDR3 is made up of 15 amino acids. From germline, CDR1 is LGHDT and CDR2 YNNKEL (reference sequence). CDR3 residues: CASSPATGGNQPQHF. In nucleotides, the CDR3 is TGTGCCAGCAGCCCAGCGACAGGGGGTAATCAGCCCCAGCATTTT.

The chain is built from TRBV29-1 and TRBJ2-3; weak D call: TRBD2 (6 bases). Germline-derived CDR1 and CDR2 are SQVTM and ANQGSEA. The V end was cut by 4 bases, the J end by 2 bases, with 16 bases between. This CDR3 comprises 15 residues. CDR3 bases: TGCAGCGTTGTTCTGTTGAGCGGGTTCACAGATACGCAGTATTTT. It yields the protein CSVVLLSGFTDTQYF.

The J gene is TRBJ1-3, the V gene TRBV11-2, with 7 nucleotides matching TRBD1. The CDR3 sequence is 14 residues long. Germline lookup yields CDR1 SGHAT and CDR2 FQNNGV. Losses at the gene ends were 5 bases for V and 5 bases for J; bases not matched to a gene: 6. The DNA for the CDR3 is TGTGCCAGCAGCCTACAGGGGTCGCGAAACACCATATATTTT. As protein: CASSLQGSRNTIYF.

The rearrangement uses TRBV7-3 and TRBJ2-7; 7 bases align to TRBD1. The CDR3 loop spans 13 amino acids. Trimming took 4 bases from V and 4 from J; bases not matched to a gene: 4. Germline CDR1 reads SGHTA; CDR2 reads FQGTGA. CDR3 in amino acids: CASSSVRGYEQYF. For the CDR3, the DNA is TGTGCCAGCAGCTCAGTCAGGGGGTACGAGCAGTACTTC.

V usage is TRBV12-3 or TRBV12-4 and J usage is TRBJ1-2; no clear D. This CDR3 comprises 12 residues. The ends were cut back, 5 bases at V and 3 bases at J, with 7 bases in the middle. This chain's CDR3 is CASSLRDYGYTF. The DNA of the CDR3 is TGTGCCAGCAGTCTGAGGGACTATGGCTACACCTTC.

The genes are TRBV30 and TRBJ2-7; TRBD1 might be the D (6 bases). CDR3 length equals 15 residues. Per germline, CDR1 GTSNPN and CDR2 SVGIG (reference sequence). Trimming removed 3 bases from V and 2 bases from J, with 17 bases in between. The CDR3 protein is CAWRVQGSQTYEQYF. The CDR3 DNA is TGTGCCTGGAGGGTTCAGGGGAGCCAAACCTACGAGCAGTACTTC.

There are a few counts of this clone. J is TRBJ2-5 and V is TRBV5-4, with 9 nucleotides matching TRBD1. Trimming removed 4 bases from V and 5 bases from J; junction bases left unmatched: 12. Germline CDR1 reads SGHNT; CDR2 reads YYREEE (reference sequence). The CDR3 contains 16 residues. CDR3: CASSTLTGGSKETQYF. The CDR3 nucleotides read TGTGCCAGCAGCACCCTGACAGGGGGTAGTAAGGAGACCCAGTACTTC.

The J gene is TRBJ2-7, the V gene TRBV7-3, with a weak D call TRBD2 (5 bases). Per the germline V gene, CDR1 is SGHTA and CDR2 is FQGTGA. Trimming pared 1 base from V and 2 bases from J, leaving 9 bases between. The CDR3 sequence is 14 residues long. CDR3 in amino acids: CASSLNSGPYEQYF. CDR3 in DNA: TGTGCCAGCAGCTTAAACAGCGGCCCCTACGAGCAGTACTTC. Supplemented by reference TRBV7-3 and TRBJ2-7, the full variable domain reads GAGVSQTPSNKVTEKGKYVELRCDPISGHTALYWYRQSLGQGPEFLIYFQGTGAADDSGLPNDRFFAVRPEGSVSTLKIQRTERGDSAVYLCASSLNSGPYEQYFGPGTRLTVT.

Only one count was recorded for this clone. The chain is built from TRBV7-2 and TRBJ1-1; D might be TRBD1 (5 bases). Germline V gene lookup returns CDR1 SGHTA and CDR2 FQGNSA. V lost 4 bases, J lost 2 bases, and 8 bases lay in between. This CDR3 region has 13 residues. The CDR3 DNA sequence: TGTGCCAGCAGCTACGGACAAAACACTGAAGCTTTCTTT. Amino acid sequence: CASSYGQNTEAFF.

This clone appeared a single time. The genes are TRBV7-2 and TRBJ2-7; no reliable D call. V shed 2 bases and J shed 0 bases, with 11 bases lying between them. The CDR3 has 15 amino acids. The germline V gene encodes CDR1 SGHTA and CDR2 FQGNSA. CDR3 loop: CASSLYLLSSYEQYF. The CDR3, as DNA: TGTGCCAGCAGCTTATACCTATTGAGCTCCTACGAGCAGTACTTC.

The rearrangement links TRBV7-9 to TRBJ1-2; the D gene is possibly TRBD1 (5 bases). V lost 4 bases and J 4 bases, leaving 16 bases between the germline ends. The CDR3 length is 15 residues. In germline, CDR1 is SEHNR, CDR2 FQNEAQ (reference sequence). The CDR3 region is CASSSPGRVGYGYTF. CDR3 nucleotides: TGTGCCAGCAGCTCCCCCGGCAGGGTAGGCTATGGCTACACCTTC.

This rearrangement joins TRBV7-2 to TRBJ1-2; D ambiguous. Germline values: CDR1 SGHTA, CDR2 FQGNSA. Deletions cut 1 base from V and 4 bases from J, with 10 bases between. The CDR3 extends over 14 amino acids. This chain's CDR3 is CASSLGATAYGYTF. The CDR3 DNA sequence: TGTGCCAGCAGCTTAGGGGCCACAGCCTATGGCTACACCTTC.

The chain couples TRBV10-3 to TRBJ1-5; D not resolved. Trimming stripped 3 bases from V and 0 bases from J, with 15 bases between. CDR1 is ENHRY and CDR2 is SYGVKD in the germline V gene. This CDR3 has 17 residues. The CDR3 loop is CAISDPQAPFSNQPQHF. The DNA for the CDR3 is TGTGCCATCAGTGACCCGCAGGCACCGTTTAGCAATCAGCCCCAGCATTTT.

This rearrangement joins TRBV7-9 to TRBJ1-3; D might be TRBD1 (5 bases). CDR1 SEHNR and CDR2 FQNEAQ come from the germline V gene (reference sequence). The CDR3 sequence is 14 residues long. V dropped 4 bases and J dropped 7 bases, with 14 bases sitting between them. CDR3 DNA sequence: TGTGCCAGCAGCTCGACGACCCGGGGGAACACCATATATTTT. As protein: CASSSTTRGNTIYF.

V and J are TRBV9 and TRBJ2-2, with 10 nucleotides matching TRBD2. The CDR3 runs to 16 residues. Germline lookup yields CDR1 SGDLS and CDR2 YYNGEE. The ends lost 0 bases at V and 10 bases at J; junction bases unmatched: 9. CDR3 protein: CASSVGTSGLGLELFF. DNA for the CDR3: TGTGCCAGCAGCGTAGGGACTAGCGGACTAGGCCTGGAGCTGTTTTTT.

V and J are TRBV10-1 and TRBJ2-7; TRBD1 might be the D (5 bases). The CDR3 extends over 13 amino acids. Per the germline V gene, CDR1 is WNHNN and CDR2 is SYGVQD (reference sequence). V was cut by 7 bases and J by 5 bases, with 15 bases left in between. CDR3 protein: CASNPTGPDEQYV. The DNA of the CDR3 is TGCGCCAGCAACCCTACAGGCCCTGACGAGCAGTACGTC.

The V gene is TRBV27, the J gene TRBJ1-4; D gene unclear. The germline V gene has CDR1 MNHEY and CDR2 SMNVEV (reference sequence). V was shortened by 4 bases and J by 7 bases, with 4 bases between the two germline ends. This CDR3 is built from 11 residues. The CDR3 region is CASSSGEKLFF. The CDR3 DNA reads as TGTGCCAGCAGTTCGGGTGAAAAACTGTTTTTT. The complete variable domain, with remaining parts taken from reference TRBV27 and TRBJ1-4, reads EAQVTQNPRYLITVTGKKLTVTCSQNMNHEYMSWYRQDPGLGLRQIYYSMNVEVTDKGDVPEGYKVSRKEKRNFPLILESPSPNQTSLYFCASSSGEKLFFGSGTQLSVL.

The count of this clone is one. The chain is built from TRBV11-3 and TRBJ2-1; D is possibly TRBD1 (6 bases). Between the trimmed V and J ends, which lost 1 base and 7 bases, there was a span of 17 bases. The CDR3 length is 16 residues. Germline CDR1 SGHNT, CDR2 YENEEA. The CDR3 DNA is TGTGCCAGCAGCTTAGGACAGGCCAGGGCAATGAATGAGCAGTTCTTC. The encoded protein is CASSLGQARAMNEQFF.

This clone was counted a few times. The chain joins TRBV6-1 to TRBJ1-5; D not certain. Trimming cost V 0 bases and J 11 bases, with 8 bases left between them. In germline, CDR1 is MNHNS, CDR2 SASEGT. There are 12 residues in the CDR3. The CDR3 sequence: CASSEAAQAQHF. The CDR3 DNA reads TGTGCCAGCAGTGAAGCGGCGCAGGCCCAGCATTTT.

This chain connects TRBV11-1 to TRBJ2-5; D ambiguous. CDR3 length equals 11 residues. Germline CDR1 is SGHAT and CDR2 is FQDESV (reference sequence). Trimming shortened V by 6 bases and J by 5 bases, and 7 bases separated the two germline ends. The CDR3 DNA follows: TGTGCCAGCAGGGTAGAGGAGACCCAGTACTTC. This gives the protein CASRVEETQYF.

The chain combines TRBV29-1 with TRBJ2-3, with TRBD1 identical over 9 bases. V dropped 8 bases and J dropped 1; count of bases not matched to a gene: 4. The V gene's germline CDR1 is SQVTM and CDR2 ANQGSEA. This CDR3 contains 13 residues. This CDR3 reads CSSRTGGTDTQYF. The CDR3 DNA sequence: TGCAGCTCAAGGACAGGGGGCACAGATACGCAGTATTTT.

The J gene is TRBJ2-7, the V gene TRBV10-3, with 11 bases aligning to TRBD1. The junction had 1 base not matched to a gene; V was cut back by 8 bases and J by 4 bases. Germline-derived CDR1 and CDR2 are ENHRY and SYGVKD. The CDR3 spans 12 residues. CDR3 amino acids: CAIGTGGYEQYV. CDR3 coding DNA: TGTGCCATCGGGACAGGGGGGTACGAGCAGTACGTC.

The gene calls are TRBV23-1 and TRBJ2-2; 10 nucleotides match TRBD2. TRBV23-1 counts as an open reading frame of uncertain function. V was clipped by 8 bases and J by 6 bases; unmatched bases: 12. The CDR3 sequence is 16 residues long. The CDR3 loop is CASGYQGLARAGELFF. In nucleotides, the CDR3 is TGCGCCAGCGGTTACCAGGGACTAGCGCGAGCCGGGGAGCTGTTTTTT.

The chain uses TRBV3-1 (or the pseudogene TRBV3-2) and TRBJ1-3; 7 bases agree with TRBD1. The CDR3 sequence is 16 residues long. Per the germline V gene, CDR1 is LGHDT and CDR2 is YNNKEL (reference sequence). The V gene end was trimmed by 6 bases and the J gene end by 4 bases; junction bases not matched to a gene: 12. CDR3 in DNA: TGTGCCAGCAGTCTGGGACAGACTTTATGGGGAAACACCATATATTTT. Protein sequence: CASSLGQTLWGNTIYF.

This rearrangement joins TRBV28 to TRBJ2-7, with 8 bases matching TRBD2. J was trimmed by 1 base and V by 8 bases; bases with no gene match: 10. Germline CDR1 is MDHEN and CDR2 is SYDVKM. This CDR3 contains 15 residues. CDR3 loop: CASSPAGRESYEQYF. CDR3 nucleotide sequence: TGTGCCAGCTCTCCAGCCGGGAGGGAGTCCTACGAGCAGTACTTC.

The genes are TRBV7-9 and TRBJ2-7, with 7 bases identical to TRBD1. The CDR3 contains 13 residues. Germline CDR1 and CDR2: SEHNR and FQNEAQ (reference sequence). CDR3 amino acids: CVTGRGQAYEQYF. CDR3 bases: TGTGTCACGGGAAGGGGGCAGGCTTACGAGCAGTACTTC.